Here is one T cell receptor (beta chain) with its context. Its antigen remains unidentified. There are no base qualities to consult, and no much larger clone falls within one base. TCRbeta CDR3 regions were amplified from genomic DNA using the immunoSEQ Assay, a bias-controlled multiplex PCR. In the original analysis: The number of nucleated cells in each sample was estimated by amplification of reference gene primers within the assay. To quantify the absolute abundance of each unique TCRbeta CDR3 rearrangement, sequence reads were collapsed and filtered. For each sample, productive Simpson clonality was calculated by taking the square root of Simpson's diversity index across productive rearrangements. TCRdb holds this immuneACCESS table with in-frame rearrangements only. Some clones are missing; in checked studies, unresolved V genes explain under half, and the rest has no known cause. V and J calls and clone size come straight from that table; D and trimming were deduced from the DNA. The sample has 95,000 to 130,000 clones on record, roughly nine tenths of them singletons. The leading ten clones occupy 1.5% to 2% of the sample.

The collaborating institutions used their own protocols to collect whole blood in K2EDTA tubes. For TCRbeta analysis, collaborators shipped samples as frozen whole blood, isolated PBMCs, or DNA extracted from either of those sample types. Trimming accounts for 9 bases at V and 1 base at J, while the number of junction bases matched to no gene is 10. The germline V gene encodes CDR1 KGHSH and CDR2 LQKENI. The CDR3 numbers 15 residues from cysteine through phenylalanine. CDR3 DNA only is kept here, 45 bases in frame from base 1. This sample is part of a study of blood T cell repertoires in COVID-19 (dated by TCRdb to about 2020). At the level of the whole study: Samples covering the acute and convalescent phases of COVID-19 were provided by collaborators in the United States, Italy and Spain. The material from the prospective study consisted of cDNA or gDNA derived from T cells, B-cell-depleted T cells, or PBMCs. Subjects who had been exposed to COVID-19, were actively infected with it, or had recovered from it provided the deeply sampled blood TCRbeta repertoires that made up the dataset. The repertoires were made available in a free public database intended to serve as a resource for research on the immune response to SARS-CoV-2. The samples were drawn from two sources: the first 160 participants of the ongoing ImmuneRACE study, and approximately 1,300 subjects contributed by 6 global collaborators. The sample metadata nearly always contained a de-identified subject ID, COVID-19 status, age in years and sex. Where HLA class I and class II types were available, the types were taken from metadata supplied by the sample provider, not from assay-based typing. Results the study describes overall, beyond this receptor: Clinical and demographic metadata were provided uncurated, with the amount varying by source and participant.

In this chain, TRBV18 is recombined with TRBJ2-3; 7 bases in between match TRBD1. The sample taken for sequencing was peripheral blood. This clonotype was sampled from a human donor with active COVID-19. The donor label of this sample is uncertain. The nucleotides read TGTGCCAGTTCTACAGGGGTTGGCGGCACAGATACGCAGTATTTT. Translated, this gives CASSTGVGGTDTQYF.